This T cell receptor beta chain was captured by sequencing in a study of blood T cell repertoires in COVID-19. Study context: Sites in the United States, Italy and Spain provided acute and convalescent COVID-19 samples. Nucleic acid was either cDNA or gDNA, and it came from T cells, B-cell-depleted T cells, or PBMCs.

Data came from immunoSEQ multiplex PCR; TCRdb stores just in-frame clones and leaves some out. This table holds about 33,000 clones, roughly nine tenths found once. This clone was recorded a few times. Sequenced sample: peripheral blood. This receptor was identified in a human donor in a cohort sampled during active COVID-19.

The CDR3 loop reads CASSHPEDSPNSPLHF. DNA for the CDR3: TGCGCCAGCAGTCACCCGGAGGACAGCCCGAATTCACCCCTCCACTTT. The rearrangement uses TRBV23-1 and TRBJ1-6; D is perhaps TRBD1 (6 bases). TRBV23-1 belongs to the ORF category, with a function that is uncertain. Between the trimmed V and J ends, which lost 3 bases and 7 bases, there was a span of 16 bases. CDR3 length: 16 residues.